A single sample gave rise to the 23 T cell receptor beta chains below, sequenced in a study of Graves' ophthalmopathy and Graves' hyperthyroidism. Beta-chain TCR CDR3 regions were amplified from RNA transcripts. Amplification began with first-round RT-PCR using HTBI primers, then second-round multiplex PCR was performed. TCRdb processed the multiplex PCR reads anew with MiXCR; each CDR3 protein has one entry. The sample has 200,000 to 300,000 distinct CDR3 sequences, around 42% seen once; the top ten hold around half. Specimen: peripheral blood. These receptors originate from an adult man with Graves' ophthalmopathy.

The chain uses TRBV2 and TRBJ2-7, with a tentative D call TRBD2 (6 bases). Trimming took 6 bases from V and 3 from J, leaving 18 bases between them. Per germline, CDR1 SNHLY and CDR2 FYNNEI. The length of the CDR3 is 15 residues. The CDR3 loop reads CASSQESRGYYEQYF. CDR3 nucleotides: TGTGCCAGCAGCCAAGAATCTCGGGGGTACTACGAGCAGTACTTC.

This chain connects TRBV7-9 to TRBJ2-2, with TRBD2 identical over 8 bases. V lost 5 bases, J lost 3 bases, and 14 bases stayed unmatched. In germline, CDR1 is SEHNR, CDR2 FQNEAQ (reference sequence). This CDR3 has 18 residues. This chain's CDR3 is CASSPHWRREVYTGELFF. In DNA form, the CDR3 reads TGTGCCAGCAGCCCCCACTGGCGGCGGGAGGTTTACACCGGGGAGCTGTTTTTT.

The chain combines TRBV10-3 with TRBJ2-7, with TRBD1 identical over 8 bases. This CDR3 has 14 residues. Losses at the gene ends were 10 bases for V and 8 bases for J; bases not matched to a gene: 16. Germline CDR1 is ENHRY and CDR2 is SYGVKD. DNA of the CDR3: TGTGCCAACCTGGACAGGGAAGGAAGAAAGAAGCAGTACTTC. This gives the protein CANLDREGRKKQYF.

The CDR3 DNA reads TGTGCCTGGGCAGGGGGAGCTGGAAACACCATATATTTT. Its translation: CAWAGGAGNTIYF. The genes are TRBV30 and TRBJ1-3; 7 nucleotides align to TRBD1. V shed 5 bases and J 2 bases; nucleotides not matched to a gene: 3. Germline CDR1 and CDR2: GTSNPN and SVGIG (reference sequence). This CDR3 is built from 13 residues.

The sample holds one count of this clonotype. The chain links TRBV6-6 to TRBJ1-2; D perhaps matches TRBD1 (5 bases). There are 14 residues in the CDR3. Trimming shortened V by 7 bases and J by 0 bases, and 12 bases separated the two germline ends. CDR1 is MNHNY and CDR2 is SVGAGI in the germline V gene (reference sequence). The CDR3: CASKPTEANYGYTF. DNA of the CDR3: TGTGCCAGCAAACCGACAGAAGCTAACTATGGCTACACCTTC.

The V call is TRBV10-2, the J call TRBJ2-7; D is unresolved. V gave up 10 bases and J gave up 5 bases, with 15 bases separating them. Per germline, CDR1 WSHSY and CDR2 SAAADI. The CDR3 runs to 12 residues. The CDR3 sequence is CATWQDRHEQYF. The CDR3 DNA reads as TGCGCCACCTGGCAGGATAGACACGAGCAGTACTTC.

This clonotype was seen many times. The chain recombines TRBV20-1 with TRBJ2-5; the D is unclear. The CDR3 is 11 amino acids. V lost 0 bases, J lost 5 bases, and 4 bases lay in between. The germline V gene has CDR1 DFQATT and CDR2 SNEGSKA (reference sequence). DNA for the CDR3: TGCAGTGCTAGAGATTGGGAGACCCAGTACTTC. The encoded protein is CSARDWETQYF.

The genes are TRBV5-8 and TRBJ2-7, with TRBD2 matching 9 bases. From germline, CDR1 is SGHTS and CDR2 YDEGEE. The CDR3 totals 16 residues. The trim removed 4 bases at V and 5 bases at J, leaving 13 bases unmatched. The CDR3 DNA follows: TGTGCCAGCAGCCCTCCGGGCGGGAGGGCCTTAAACGAGCAGTACTTC. This sequence encodes CASSPPGGRALNEQYF.

Remarks on this clonotype: No conserved phenylalanine or tryptophan is present at the end of the CDR3, so a read error is the likely explanation. The rearrangement uses TRBV5-1 and TRBJ2-5, with 8 bases fitting TRBD2. V was pared by 0 bases and J by 2 bases, with 0 bases of the junction left unmatched. Per germline, CDR1 SGHRS and CDR2 YFSETQ. The CDR3 loop spans 14 amino acids. Here the CDR3 reads CASSLAGGQETQYL. The CDR3 DNA reads TGCGCCAGCAGCTTGGCGGGGGGGCAAGAGACCCAGTACCTC.

The chain has TRBV29-1 and TRBJ1-5; no clear D. The germline CDR1 and CDR2 sequences are SQVTM and ANQGSEA. The CDR3 runs to 15 residues. Trimming pared 4 bases from V and 2 bases from J, leaving 15 bases between. The CDR3 protein is CSVASGPTGNQPQHF. The CDR3 DNA reads TGCAGCGTTGCATCTGGACCAACGGGCAATCAGCCCCAGCATTTT.

The V call is TRBV7-8, the J call TRBJ2-5, with D possibly matching TRBD1 (8 bases). V lost 1 base and J lost 5, with 14 bases in between. The germline gives CDR1 SGHVS, CDR2 FQNEAQ. The CDR3 sequence is 15 residues long. The CDR3 protein is CASSLEYRGGETQYF. CDR3 DNA: TGTGCCAGCAGCTTAGAATACAGGGGGGGTGAGACCCAGTACTTC.

The V call is TRBV20-1, the J call TRBJ1-5; D may be TRBD1 (5 bases). Germline V CDR1 and CDR2: DFQATT, SNEGSKA (reference sequence). The CDR3 runs 16 residues. Trimming removed 0 bases from V and 0 bases from J, with 12 bases in between. The CDR3 is CSARDWGTGSNQPQHF. The CDR3 coding sequence is TGCAGTGCTAGAGATTGGGGTACAGGTAGCAATCAGCCCCAGCATTTT.

The chain employs TRBV7-9 and TRBJ2-7, with TRBD2 matching 16 bases. V trimming: 5 bases; J trimming: 4 bases; junction bases outside the gene matches: 5. The CDR3 contains 16 residues. The germline V gene has CDR1 SEHNR and CDR2 FQNEAQ (reference sequence). The CDR3 loop reads CASSLGTSGRGYEQYF. The CDR3 DNA reads as TGTGCCAGCAGCCTAGGGACTAGCGGGAGGGGATACGAGCAGTACTTC.

The CDR3 sequence is CAISESWDEQYF. The CDR3 bases are TGTGCCATCAGTGAGTCTTGGGACGAGCAGTACTTC. The genes are TRBV10-3 and TRBJ2-7; D is uncertain. V was pared by 0 bases and J by 5 bases, with 5 bases between. This CDR3 comprises 12 residues. Germline V gene lookup returns CDR1 ENHRY and CDR2 SYGVKD.

The chain carries TRBV19 and TRBJ2-7; unclear D gene. CDR3 length: 15 amino acids. The V and J ends lost 6 bases and 5 bases respectively, with 20 bases between them. CDR1 and CDR2 (germline): LNHDA, SQIVND (reference sequence). The CDR3 DNA follows: TGTGCCAGTAGCCCGACCCTCGGCGGCGTTAACGAGCAGTACTTC. Translated: CASSPTLGGVNEQYF. Drawing the rest from reference TRBV19 and TRBJ2-7, the complete variable domain is DGGITQSPKYLFRKEGQNVTLSCEQNLNHDAMYWYRQDPGQGLRLIYYSQIVNDFQKGDIAEGYSVSREKKESFPLTVTSAQKNPTAFYLCASSPTLGGVNEQYFGPGTRLTVT.

The rearrangement links TRBV20-1 to TRBJ2-7; perhaps TRBD1 as D (5 bases). V shed 1 base and J shed 3 bases, with 13 bases lying between them. The V gene's germline CDR1 is DFQATT and CDR2 SNEGSKA (reference sequence). The CDR3 has 14 amino acids. This CDR3 reads CSARGESTVYEQYF. As DNA, the CDR3 is TGCAGTGCTAGAGGGGAATCGACAGTCTACGAGCAGTACTTC.

Notes on this clonotype: A read error may explain this, as a much larger clone is one base away. The genes are TRBV25-1 and TRBJ2-2; TRBD1 matches 7 bases. Germline CDR1 and CDR2: MGHDK and SYGVNS. This CDR3 comprises 16 residues. After removal of 2 bases from V and 3 bases from J, the junction contained 6 bases not matched to a gene. The CDR3 bases are TGTGCCAGCAGTGAAAGAATAGGGGGCGACACCGGGGAGCTGTTTTTT. It translates to CASSERIGGDTGELFF.

There are a few counts of this clonotype. At one end the junction does not follow the germline gene, possibly because of a read error. V is TRBV24-1 and J is TRBJ2-3; D is unresolved. Looked up from germline, CDR1 is KGHDR and CDR2 is SFDVKD. The CDR3 contains 14 residues. This CDR3 reads CASSEFSLTDTQYF. In DNA form, the CDR3 reads TGTGCCAGCAGTGAATTTAGCCTCACAGATACGCAGTATTTT.

The gene calls are TRBV3-1 and TRBJ2-2; D is ambiguous. The CDR3 totals 13 residues. Trimming removed 4 bases at V and 4 bases at J, with 7 bases between. Germline V gene lookup returns CDR1 LGHDT and CDR2 YNNKEL (reference sequence). CDR3 sequence (DNA): TGTGCCAGCAGCCCATTTTCCACCGGGGAGCTGTTTTTT. It yields the protein CASSPFSTGELFF.

Comments on this clonotype: This may arise from a read error, as a much more abundant clone is one base away. V usage is TRBV10-3 and J usage is TRBJ2-7, with TRBD2 identical over 7 bases. Germline CDR1 ENHRY, CDR2 SYGVKD. The CDR3 is made up of 12 amino acids. The DNA of the CDR3 is TGTGCCAGTAAGGCGGGGGATTACGAGCGGTACTTC. Translated: CASKAGDYERYF.

A word on this clonotype: This could be a read error, since a much larger clone is one nucleotide away. The chain joins TRBV19 to TRBJ1-1, with 7 positions matching TRBD1. V lost 6 bases to trimming and J lost 3 bases; unmatched junction nucleotides: 1. The CDR3 is 12 amino acids. Germline V gene data show CDR1 as LNHDA and CDR2 as SQIVND (reference sequence). CDR3 amino acids: CASRTGDTEAFF. Here the CDR3 DNA reads TGTGCCAGTAGAACAGGGGACACTGAAGCTTTCTTT.

The chain recombines TRBV12-3 or TRBV12-4 with TRBJ1-1; the D is unclear. This CDR3 is built from 13 residues. Trimming left V 3 bases short and J 4 bases short, with 9 bases between. CDR3 sequence: CASSFAEGTEAFF. The DNA for the CDR3 is TGTGCCAGCAGTTTTGCGGAGGGCACTGAAGCTTTCTTT.

This clonotype was seen repeatedly, ten times or more. The chain joins TRBV7-9 to TRBJ1-2; D is possibly TRBD1 (5 bases). V lost 5 bases and J 3 bases, leaving 10 bases between the germline ends. The CDR3 sequence is 13 residues long. The V gene's germline CDR1 is SEHNR and CDR2 FQNEAQ (reference sequence). The CDR3 DNA sequence: TGTGCCAGCAGCCTTCAGGGATACTATGGCTACACCTTC. It encodes CASSLQGYYGYTF.